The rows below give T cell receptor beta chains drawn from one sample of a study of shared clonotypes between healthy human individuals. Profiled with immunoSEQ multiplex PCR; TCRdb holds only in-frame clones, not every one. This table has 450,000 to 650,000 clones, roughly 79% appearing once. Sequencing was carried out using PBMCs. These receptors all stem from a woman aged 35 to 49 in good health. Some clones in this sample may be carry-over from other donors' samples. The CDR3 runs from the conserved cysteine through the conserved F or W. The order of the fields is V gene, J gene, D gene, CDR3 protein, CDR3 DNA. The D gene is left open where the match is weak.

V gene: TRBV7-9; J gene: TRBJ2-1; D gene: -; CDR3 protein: CASSLTQGQYNEQFF; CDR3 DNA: TGTGCCAGCAGCTTAACCCAAGGACAATACAATGAGCAGTTCTTC
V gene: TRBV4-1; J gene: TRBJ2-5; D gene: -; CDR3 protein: CASSNLWGTQETQYF; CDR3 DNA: TGCGCCAGCAGTAACCTTTGGGGAACCCAAGAGACCCAGTACTTC
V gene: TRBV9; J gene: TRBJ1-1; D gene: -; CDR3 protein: CASSPFGTEAFF; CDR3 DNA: TGTGCCAGCAGCCCTTTCGGGACGGAGGCTTTCTTT
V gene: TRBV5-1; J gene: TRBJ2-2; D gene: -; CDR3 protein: CASSPDSRAGGELFF; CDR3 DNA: TGCGCCAGCAGCCCGGACAGTCGGGCCGGCGGGGAGCTGTTTTTT
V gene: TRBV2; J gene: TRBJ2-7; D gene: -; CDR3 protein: CASSQVTEQYF; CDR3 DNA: TGTGCCAGCAGCCAAGTAACCGAGCAGTACTTC
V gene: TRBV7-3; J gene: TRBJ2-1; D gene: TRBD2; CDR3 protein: CASSPRGPSGYNEQFF; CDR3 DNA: TGTGCCAGCAGCCCCCGAGGGCCTAGCGGATACAATGAGCAGTTCTTC
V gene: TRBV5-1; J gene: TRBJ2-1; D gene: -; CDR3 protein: CASRQGDYNEQFF; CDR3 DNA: TGCGCCAGCAGACAGGGTGACTACAATGAGCAGTTCTTC
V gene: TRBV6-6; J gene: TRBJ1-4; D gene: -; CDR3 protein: CASSYRGKDEKLFF; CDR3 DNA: TGTGCCAGCAGTTATCGTGGCAAGGATGAAAAACTGTTTTTT
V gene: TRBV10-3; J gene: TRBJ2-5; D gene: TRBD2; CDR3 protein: CADERSGLAGGMGETQYF; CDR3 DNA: TGTGCCGATGAAAGATCGGGACTAGCGGGAGGCATGGGGGAGACCCAGTACTTC
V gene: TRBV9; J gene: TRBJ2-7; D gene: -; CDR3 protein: CASSARPSSYEQYF; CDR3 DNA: TGTGCCAGCAGCGCTCGACCCAGCTCCTACGAGCAGTACTTC
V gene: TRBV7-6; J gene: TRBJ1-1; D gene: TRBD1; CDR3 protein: CASSLTGGNTEAFF; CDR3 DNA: TGTGCCAGCAGCCTAACAGGGGGAAACACTGAAGCTTTCTTT
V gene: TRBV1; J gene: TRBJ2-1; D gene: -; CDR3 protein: CTSSQAHTLAGINEQFF; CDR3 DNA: TGCACCAGCAGCCAAGCCCACACGTTAGCGGGAATTAATGAGCAGTTCTTC
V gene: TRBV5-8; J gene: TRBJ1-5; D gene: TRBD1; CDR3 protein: CASSLGVGQIREPQHF; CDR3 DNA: TGTGCCAGCAGCTTGGGGGTGGGACAGATTAGGGAGCCCCAGCATTTT
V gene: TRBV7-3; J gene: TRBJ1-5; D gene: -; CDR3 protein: CASSASGDQPQHF; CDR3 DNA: TGTGCCAGCAGCGCCTCAGGGGACCAGCCCCAGCATTTT
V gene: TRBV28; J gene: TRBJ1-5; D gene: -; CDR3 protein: CASSSDSDSNQPQHF; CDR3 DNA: TGTGCCAGCAGTTCGGACAGCGATAGCAATCAGCCCCAGCATTTT